This T cell receptor (beta chain) was documented in a study of T cell repertoires in cytomegalovirus infection. Study at large: Based on public TCR beta signatures, there were indications of CMV infection and of a matching HLA type. Study-wide results and caveats: CMV carriers with the relevant HLA were identified by cumulative public TCR beta family frequency. HLA-C-restricted CMV clonotypes gave the most frequent clonotype in two of eight donors.

Only a few counts were recorded for this clonotype. Its cognate antigen is unknown. TCRdb used MiXCR to reprocess the reads, holding one entry per CDR3 protein. The repertoire holds about 740,000 distinct CDR3 sequences, with 35% to 40% as singletons. Germline values: CDR1 SGHVS, CDR2 FQNEAQ. V lost 0 bases to trimming and J lost 8 bases; unmatched junction nucleotides: 1. This CDR3 spans 15 amino acids. The sequenced sample consisted of PBMCs. The TCR sequence derives from a human donor in good health (CMV status not recorded). Some clones in this sample may be carry-over from other donors' samples. The chain is built from TRBV7-8 and TRBJ2-1; the match to TRBD2 covers 13 bases. CDR3 region: CASSLALAGGDEQFF. DNA of the CDR3: TGTGCCAGCAGCTTAGCACTAGCGGGAGGGGATGAGCAGTTCTTC.